Sequencing of this TCR beta chain was carried out in a study of T cells in Graves' hyperthyroidism and ophthalmopathy. Study results and caveats: Before onset, ophthalmopathy was predicted by the model a median roughly six months earlier. A model built on 13 V-J features separated ophthalmopathy from stable hyperthyroidism.

Authors of the study amplified TCR beta CDR3 regions from RNA transcripts. TCR CDR3 regions were first amplified by RT-PCR with HTBI primers. TCRdb independently ran MiXCR on the multiplex PCR reads; one entry per CDR3 protein. The data show about 560,000 distinct CDR3 sequences, around 15% seen once. Patients aged 18 to 65 had newly diagnosed hyperthyroidism that had lasted under 2 months. Out of over 7.5 ml of fresh peripheral blood came the PBMCs. Ten or more counts support this clonotype. What it binds is not known. Source material: blood. This clonotype originated in a woman between 18 and 29 years old with Graves' hyperthyroidism.

The CDR3 is CATSPTGSIGYTF. Here the CDR3 DNA reads TGTGCCACCAGCCCGACAGGGTCCATCGGCTACACCTTC. V usage is TRBV24-1 and J usage is TRBJ1-2; 7 nucleotides align to TRBD1. Looked up from germline, CDR1 is KGHDR and CDR2 is SFDVKD. The ends lost 7 bases at V and 8 bases at J; junction bases unmatched: 9. The CDR3 is 13 amino acids.